This T cell receptor beta chain was sequenced in a study of cytomegalovirus exposure and HLA in healthy donors. Study as a whole: Previous work identified roughly 120 million unique TCR beta sequences from around 200 million T cells.

As regards this clone: The target antigen is unknown.

With 60 Vbeta and 13 Jbeta primers, the PCR was carried out. Profiling relied on immunoSEQ multiplex PCR, and the TCRdb table lists in-frame clones only, not all of them. The table has some 170,000 clones, just over 70% seen once. The study, taken as a whole, reports: Researchers counted roughly 150 TCR beta chains as cytomegalovirus-associated. Reportedly, cytomegalovirus status was diagnosed with high sensitivity and specificity. Certain sequence variants were highly shared and formed a cluster, and this cluster was likely a sequencing artifact.

CDR1 is MNHEY and CDR2 is SVGAGI in the germline V gene. V dropped 6 bases and J dropped 7 bases, with 13 bases sitting between them. The CDR3 covers 13 residues. Source material: PBMCs. The sequence was obtained from a human donor in good health. The chain joins TRBV6-5 to TRBJ1-5; perhaps TRBD1 as D (5 bases). The CDR3 coding sequence is TGTGCCAGCAGCAGAACAGGTCTCCAGCCCCAGCATTTT. Protein product: CASSRTGLQPQHF.